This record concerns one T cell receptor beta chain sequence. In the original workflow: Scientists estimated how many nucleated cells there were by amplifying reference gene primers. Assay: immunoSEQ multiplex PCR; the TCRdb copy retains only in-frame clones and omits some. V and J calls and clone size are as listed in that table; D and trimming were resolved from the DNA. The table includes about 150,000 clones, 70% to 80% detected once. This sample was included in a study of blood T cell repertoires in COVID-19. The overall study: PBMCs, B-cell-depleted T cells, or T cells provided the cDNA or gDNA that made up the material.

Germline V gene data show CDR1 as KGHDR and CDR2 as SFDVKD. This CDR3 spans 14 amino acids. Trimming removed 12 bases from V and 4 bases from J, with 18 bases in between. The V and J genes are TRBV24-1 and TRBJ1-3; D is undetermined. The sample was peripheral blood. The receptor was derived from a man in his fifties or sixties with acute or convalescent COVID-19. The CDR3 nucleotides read TGTGCCGACCAGTACGGGGTTGGGGGAAACACCATATATTTT. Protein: CADQYGVGGNTIYF.